A selection of T cell receptor beta chains follows, all from one sample in a study of blood T cell repertoires in COVID-19. Some clones are missing from TCRdb's copy, which holds only in-frame ones; the method was immunoSEQ multiplex PCR. The repertoire holds under 200,000 clones, with around four fifths as singletons. What was sequenced was peripheral blood. The receptors derive from a woman aged 25 to 39 with acute or convalescent COVID-19. CDR3s include the opening cysteine and the closing phenylalanine or tryptophan. The D gene is left open where the match is weak. Size values are once, few and many counts, or a class for expanded clones, and some rows have none.

CDR3 protein,CDR3 DNA,D gene,V gene,J gene,clone size
CASSLGHAGGGYEQYF,TGTGCCAGCAGCTTAGGACACGCGGGAGGAGGTTACGAGCAGTACTTC,TRBD2,TRBV7-8,TRBJ2-7,-
CASSPGQANYGYTF,TGTGCCAGCAGCCCAGGACAGGCTAACTATGGCTACACCTTC,TRBD1,TRBV6-5,TRBJ1-2,-
CASSSRRSGRGEKLFF,TGTGCCAGCAGTTCTAGAAGGTCCGGACGGGGTGAAAAACTGTTTTTT,-,TRBV6-2/TRBV6-3,TRBJ1-4,few
CASSVDGLAGVLNEQFF,TGTGCCAGCAGCGTAGATGGCCTAGCGGGAGTACTCAATGAGCAGTTCTTC,TRBD2,TRBV9,TRBJ2-1,-
CASSPSGQGSANYGYTF,TGTGCCAGCAGCCCGTCGGGACAGGGGTCGGCAAACTATGGCTACACCTTC,TRBD1,TRBV7-9,TRBJ1-2,-
CASSERGYNQPQHF,TGTGCCAGCAGTGAAAGGGGGTATAATCAGCCCCAGCATTTT,-,TRBV2,TRBJ1-5,-
CASSSPPGTGSFETQYF,TGCGCCAGCAGCTCCCCCCCCGGGACAGGGTCGTTTGAGACCCAGTACTTC,TRBD1,TRBV5-1,TRBJ2-5,-
CASSPDRAGGYTF,TGTGCCAGCAGCCCGGACAGGGCGGGGGGCTACACCTTC,TRBD1,TRBV7-3,TRBJ1-2,few
CASSVLGQGSTDTQYF,TGTGCCAGCAGCGTCCTCGGACAGGGAAGCACAGATACGCAGTATTTT,TRBD1,TRBV9,TRBJ2-3,-
CATSTLAGDTDTQYF,TGTGCCACCAGCACCCTAGCGGGGGACACAGATACGCAGTATTTT,TRBD2,TRBV24-1,TRBJ2-3,-
CASSQGTGKSEAFF,TGTGCCAGCAGCCAAGGGACAGGGAAATCAGAAGCTTTCTTT,TRBD1,TRBV3-1/TRBV3-2,TRBJ1-1,-
CATSSDRGGTQYF,TGTGCCACCAGCAGTGATCGGGGAGGTACGCAGTATTTT,-,TRBV15,TRBJ2-3,-
CASTKDRGEQFF,TGTGCCAGCACCAAGGACAGGGGTGAGCAGTTCTTC,TRBD1,TRBV2,TRBJ2-1,-
CASSHRLAGAPNNEQFF,TGTGCCAGCAGCCACCGGCTAGCGGGAGCTCCGAATAATGAGCAGTTCTTC,TRBD2,TRBV4-2,TRBJ2-1,-
CASSEWAGEGYTF,TGTGCCAGCAGTGAATGGGCAGGGGAAGGCTACACCTTC,-,TRBV6-1,TRBJ1-2,many
CASSLDPWRAEETQYF,TGTGCCAGCAGCTTAGACCCCTGGAGGGCAGAAGAGACCCAGTACTTC,-,TRBV5-6,TRBJ2-5,-
CASSQEAGTDSPLHF,TGTGCCAGCAGCCAAGAGGCGGGTACAGATTCACCCCTCCACTTT,-,TRBV4-2,TRBJ1-6,-
CAISRGEGQPQHF,TGTGCCATCAGCCGGGGGGAAGGTCAGCCCCAGCATTTT,-,TRBV10-3,TRBJ1-5,-
CASSLEGLGGRETQYF,TGCGCCAGCAGCTTGGAGGGACTAGGGGGGAGGGAGACCCAGTACTTC,TRBD2,TRBV5-1,TRBJ2-5,once
CASSEVRDRAPNSAGYTF,TGTGCCAGCAGTGAAGTCCGGGACAGAGCCCCAAACTCAGCCGGCTACACCTTC,TRBD1,TRBV6-1,TRBJ1-2,once
CASSPEGYQETQYF,TGCGCCAGCAGCCCGGAGGGCTATCAAGAGACCCAGTACTTC,-,TRBV5-1,TRBJ2-5,-
CASSFSGGSNQPQHF,TGTGCCAGCAGCTTCTCCGGCGGTAGCAATCAGCCCCAGCATTTT,-,TRBV7-2,TRBJ1-5,-
CSVDAGGNTEAFF,TGCAGCGTTGACGCAGGGGGCAACACTGAAGCTTTCTTT,TRBD1,TRBV29-1,TRBJ1-1,-
CASSPVQGDETQYF,TGCGCCAGCAGCCCGGTACAGGGGGACGAGACCCAGTACTTC,TRBD1,TRBV5-1,TRBJ2-5,-
CASSYSGNTNEKLFF,TGTGCCAGCAGCTATTCAGGGAATACTAATGAAAAACTGTTTTTT,-,TRBV7-9,TRBJ1-4,-
CASRPSGGALDTQYF,TGTGCCAGCAGGCCTAGCGGGGGGGCATTGGATACGCAGTATTTT,TRBD2,TRBV6-2/TRBV6-3,TRBJ2-3,-
CASSDGQSYEQYF,TGTGCCAGCAGTGACGGACAGTCCTACGAGCAGTACTTC,-,TRBV6-4,TRBJ2-7,-
CASSPPIAGGETQYF,TGTGCCAGCAGTCCCCCCATTGCGGGGGGGGAGACCCAGTACTTC,TRBD2,TRBV28,TRBJ2-5,many
CASSLLGGKPYNEQFF,TGTGCCAGCAGCTTACTTGGCGGGAAACCTTACAATGAGCAGTTCTTC,-,TRBV7-2,TRBJ2-1,-
CASSSPDRARREKLFF,TGTGCCAGCAGTTCCCCGGACAGGGCCCGGAGGGAAAAACTGTTTTTT,TRBD1,TRBV28,TRBJ1-4,-
CASSPRQANQPQHF,TGTGCCAGCAGCCCCCGACAGGCGAATCAGCCCCAGCATTTT,-,TRBV3-1/TRBV3-2,TRBJ1-5,-
CASSINSGSTDTQYF,TGTGCCAGCTCCATAAACAGCGGGAGCACAGATACGCAGTATTTT,-,TRBV18,TRBJ2-3,-
CASSGEVRSPLHF,TGTGCCAGCAGTGGGGAGGTGAGGTCACCCCTCCACTTT,-,TRBV2,TRBJ1-6,-
CASSTLGANTEAFF,TGTGCCAGTAGTACACTAGGCGCGAACACTGAAGCTTTCTTT,-,TRBV19,TRBJ1-1,-
CASSRTGSPVLVYGYTF,TGTGCCAGCAGCCGGACAGGGTCCCCAGTGTTGGTCTATGGCTACACCTTC,TRBD1,TRBV6-2/TRBV6-3,TRBJ1-2,once
CASSFSPSRFPGYTF,TGTGCCAGCAGTTTCTCCCCCTCACGGTTCCCCGGCTACACCTTC,-,TRBV27,TRBJ1-2,-
CASSYLAGGPWQYF,TGTGCCAGCAGTTACCTAGCGGGAGGGCCATGGCAGTACTTC,TRBD2,TRBV6-6,TRBJ2-7,-
CASSHLGQSYEQYF,TGCGCCAGCAGCCACCTGGGACAGTCCTACGAGCAGTACTTC,TRBD1,TRBV4-1,TRBJ2-7,-
CASSPGTGADTQYF,TGTGCCAGCAGCCCCGGGACAGGAGCAGATACGCAGTATTTT,TRBD1,TRBV5-4,TRBJ2-3,-
CASSPRPQGNYNEQFF,TGTGCCAGCTCACCTCGACCGCAGGGGAACTACAATGAGCAGTTCTTC,-,TRBV18,TRBJ2-1,-
CSVVRDRAFNEQFF,TGCAGCGTTGTACGGGACAGGGCGTTCAATGAGCAGTTCTTC,TRBD1,TRBV29-1,TRBJ2-1,-
CASSIPGQPQHF,TGTGCCAGTAGTATCCCAGGTCAGCCCCAGCATTTT,-,TRBV19,TRBJ1-5,once
CSAMTRDTQYF,TGCAGTGCGATGACAAGGGATACGCAGTATTTT,-,TRBV20-1,TRBJ2-3,once